This T cell receptor (beta chain) comes out of a study of blood T cell repertoires in COVID-19. Study details: Sites across the United States, Italy and Spain contributed samples from acute and convalescent COVID-19. T cells, B-cell-depleted T cells, or PBMCs supplied cDNA or gDNA.

In the source study's methods: Using reference gene primer amplification, nucleated cell counts were estimated. Sequencing used immunoSEQ multiplex PCR; TCRdb keeps in-frame clones, though not all of them. The DNA was the basis for D and trimming; V, J and clone size are from that table. The table records 60,000 to 85,000 clones, approximately 80% of them present only once. Per germline, CDR1 KGHSH and CDR2 LQKENI. This CDR3 contains 17 residues. V was clipped by 6 bases and J by 1 base; unmatched bases: 9. The TCR was taken from a human donor in a cohort sampled during active COVID-19. This sequence joins TRBV18 and TRBJ2-6; 7 bases are shared with TRBD1. Sequencing was done on a sample of peripheral blood. CDR3 loop: CASSGTASRSGANVLTF. Written as DNA, the CDR3 is TGTGCCAGCTCCGGGACAGCCTCCCGATCTGGGGCCAACGTCCTGACTTTC.